Sequencing of this T cell receptor (beta chain) was carried out in a study of identical twins. This clonotype was detected ten times or more. V was clipped by 3 bases and J by 4 bases; unmatched bases: 3. The CDR3 is 13 residues long. CDR1 is SGHRS and CDR2 is YFSETQ in the germline V gene. Template switching, a step in the protocol, added a universal primer site, and cDNA carried unique molecular identifiers. Each CDR3 protein gets one entry after TCRdb re-called the 5' RACE reads with MiXCR. Altogether fewer than 900,000 distinct CDR3 sequences are present, around a sixth being singletons, with the ten largest covering 13%. These data were likewise used in another study, on T cells expressing NK-cell markers.

Sequenced material: PBMCs. The rearrangement links TRBV5-1 to TRBJ2-7, with 8 nucleotides matching TRBD1. The TCR comes from a woman aged 18-29 years in good health. Here the CDR3 DNA reads TGCGCCAGCAGCTGGACAGGGAAGTACGAGCAGTACTTC. Protein: CASSWTGKYEQYF.